The rows below give T cell receptor beta chains drawn from one sample of a study of Ad26.COV2.S vaccination and SARS-CoV-2 variants. Clones were read by immunoSEQ multiplex PCR, and TCRdb kept only the in-frame ones, dropping some. The sample lists more than 250,000 clones, around 87% seen once, with around 3.5% in the top ten. Sequencing used peripheral blood, obtained in a trial of Ad26.COV2.S vaccine versus placebo. These TCRs come from a person aged 18-65 years who received the Ad26.COV2.S COVID-19 vaccine or a placebo. CDR3s include the opening cysteine and the closing phenylalanine or tryptophan. Fields, in order: CDR3 length, V gene, D gene, J gene, clone size, CDR3 protein, CDR3 DNA. D genes are given only for firm matches. Only part of the rows carry a size: once, few, many, or a class if the clone is expanded.

len: 15
v_gene: TRBV6-5
d_gene: TRBD2
j_gene: TRBJ2-7
abundance: -
CDR3aa: CASSYYGTKPYEQYF
CDR3nt: TGTGCCAGCAGTTACTACGGGACTAAACCCTACGAGCAGTACTTC

len: 14
v_gene: TRBV19
d_gene: -
j_gene: TRBJ2-7
abundance: -
CDR3aa: CASSRTRDLYEQYF
CDR3nt: TGTGCCAGTAGCCGTACAAGGGATCTTTACGAGCAGTACTTC

len: 13
v_gene: TRBV7-3
d_gene: -
j_gene: TRBJ1-2
abundance: -
CDR3aa: CASSLNGLYGYTF
CDR3nt: TGTGCCAGCAGCTTAAACGGCCTCTATGGCTACACCTTC

len: 17
v_gene: TRBV10-3
d_gene: -
j_gene: TRBJ1-5
abundance: -
CDR3aa: CAISDGREIRSNQPQHF
CDR3nt: TGTGCCATCAGTGATGGTAGGGAGATCAGGAGCAATCAGCCCCAGCATTTT

len: 19
v_gene: TRBV28
d_gene: TRBD1
j_gene: TRBJ1-2
abundance: -
CDR3aa: CASSPNPGQGLYGNYGYTF
CDR3nt: TGTGCCAGCAGCCCGAATCCGGGACAGGGCCTTTACGGGAACTATGGCTACACCTTC

len: 14
v_gene: TRBV10-3
d_gene: -
j_gene: TRBJ2-3
abundance: -
CDR3aa: CAIADSASTDTQYF
CDR3nt: TGTGCCATCGCTGACTCCGCTAGCACAGATACGCAGTATTTT

len: 16
v_gene: TRBV18
d_gene: TRBD2
j_gene: TRBJ2-7
abundance: -
CDR3aa: CASSPRLAGASYEQYF
CDR3nt: TGTGCCAGCTCACCACGGCTAGCGGGTGCCTCCTACGAGCAGTACTTC

len: 13
v_gene: TRBV19
d_gene: -
j_gene: TRBJ1-1
abundance: -
CDR3aa: CASSVQGNTEAFF
CDR3nt: TGTGCCAGTAGTGTACAAGGGAACACTGAAGCTTTCTTT

len: 16
v_gene: TRBV19
d_gene: -
j_gene: TRBJ2-1
abundance: -
CDR3aa: CASSIAGSYSYNEQFF
CDR3nt: TGTGCCAGTAGTATAGCAGGGTCCTACTCCTACAATGAGCAGTTCTTC

len: 14
v_gene: TRBV7-2
d_gene: -
j_gene: TRBJ2-1
abundance: -
CDR3aa: CASSLNLANNEQFF
CDR3nt: TGTGCCAGCAGCTTAAACCTAGCGAACAATGAGCAGTTCTTC

len: 15
v_gene: TRBV9
d_gene: TRBD1
j_gene: TRBJ1-6
abundance: few
CDR3aa: CASSMRTGLDSPLHF
CDR3nt: TGTGCCAGCAGCATGAGGACAGGCCTGGATTCACCCCTCCACTTT

len: 15
v_gene: TRBV5-5
d_gene: TRBD1
j_gene: TRBJ2-7
abundance: -
CDR3aa: CASSRRGQGAHEQYF
CDR3nt: TGTGCCAGCAGCCGGAGGGGACAGGGGGCCCACGAGCAGTACTTC

len: 15
v_gene: TRBV19
d_gene: -
j_gene: TRBJ1-5
abundance: once
CDR3aa: CASSISGSNSQPQHF
CDR3nt: TGTGCCAGTAGTATCAGTGGCAGTAATAGCCAGCCCCAGCATTTT

len: 15
v_gene: TRBV5-4
d_gene: -
j_gene: TRBJ2-6
abundance: -
CDR3aa: CASSLRAGGTNVLTF
CDR3nt: TGTGCCAGCAGCTTGAGGGCCGGTGGAACCAACGTCCTGACTTTC

len: 15
v_gene: TRBV9
d_gene: TRBD1
j_gene: TRBJ1-2
abundance: -
CDR3aa: CASSGGQAANYGYTF
CDR3nt: TGTGCCAGCAGCGGAGGACAGGCAGCTAACTATGGCTACACCTTC

len: 15
v_gene: TRBV9
d_gene: -
j_gene: TRBJ2-1
abundance: -
CDR3aa: CASSVAPSSYNEQFF
CDR3nt: TGTGCCAGCAGCGTAGCTCCGAGCTCCTACAATGAGCAGTTCTTC

len: 15
v_gene: TRBV28
d_gene: -
j_gene: TRBJ1-5
abundance: -
CDR3aa: CASSFGQSINKPQHF
CDR3nt: TGTGCCAGCAGTTTTGGGCAGTCCATAAATAAGCCCCAGCATTTT

len: 16
v_gene: TRBV10-3
d_gene: -
j_gene: TRBJ2-3
abundance: -
CDR3aa: CAISWDGKTSTDTQYF
CDR3nt: TGTGCCATCAGCTGGGACGGTAAAACAAGCACAGATACGCAGTATTTT

len: 13
v_gene: TRBV12-5
d_gene: -
j_gene: TRBJ2-2
abundance: -
CDR3aa: CASGLPRIGELFF
CDR3nt: TGTGCTAGTGGTTTGCCCCGTATCGGGGAGCTGTTTTTT

len: 14
v_gene: TRBV7-8
d_gene: -
j_gene: TRBJ2-5
abundance: -
CDR3aa: CASAPEGSQETQYF
CDR3nt: TGTGCCAGCGCCCCCGAGGGAAGCCAAGAGACCCAGTACTTC